Listed below are T cell receptor beta chains from one sample, sequenced in a study of cytomegalovirus exposure and HLA in healthy donors. Sequencing was performed with immunoSEQ multiplex PCR; in TCRdb, only in-frame clones are kept and a portion is missing. This table has about 190,000 clones, 82% appearing once. Sequenced sample: PBMCs. Source of these receptors: a woman between 18 and 29 years old in good health and CMV-seronegative. CDR3s include the opening cysteine and the closing phenylalanine or tryptophan. The order of the fields is J gene, D gene, clone size, V gene, CDR3 DNA, CDR3 protein. A D gene is named only where the DNA matches it firmly. Size is omitted from some rows. Given values are once, few, many or a class for expanded clones.

J: TRBJ1-5
D: TRBD1
size: few
V: TRBV15
DNA: TGTGCCACCAGCAGAGACCCCGGGACAGGCAATCAGCCCCAGCATTTT
CDR3: CATSRDPGTGNQPQHF

J: TRBJ2-7
D: TRBD1
size: -
V: TRBV5-6
DNA: TGTGCCAGCAGCTGGGGGACAGGGGGAAAGTTGCGGGAGCAGTACTTC
CDR3: CASSWGTGGKLREQYF

J: TRBJ2-7
D: -
size: few
V: TRBV29-1
DNA: TGCAGCGTTGAAGATCCTGGGGGGTCCTACGAGCAGTACTTC
CDR3: CSVEDPGGSYEQYF

J: TRBJ2-7
D: TRBD2
size: -
V: TRBV28
DNA: TGTGCCAGCGGGACTAGCGGGGGCGAGCAGTACTTC
CDR3: CASGTSGGEQYF

J: TRBJ1-5
D: TRBD1
size: -
V: TRBV27
DNA: TGTGCCAGCAGTTCGCGGGACAGGGGATTCAATCAGCCCCAGCATTTT
CDR3: CASSSRDRGFNQPQHF

J: TRBJ1-3
D: -
size: -
V: TRBV7-2
DNA: TGTGCCAGCAGCTCCCCCGGGGGGCCAGGAAACACCATATATTTT
CDR3: CASSSPGGPGNTIYF

J: TRBJ2-7
D: TRBD2
size: -
V: TRBV28
DNA: TGTGCCAGCAGTCCCGCCGGAGCGGGGGGAAACGAGCAGTACTTC
CDR3: CASSPAGAGGNEQYF

J: TRBJ2-1
D: -
size: -
V: TRBV6-6
DNA: TGTGCCAGCAGTACTGGTTGGGCTATTGAGCAGTTCTTC
CDR3: CASSTGWAIEQFF

J: TRBJ2-1
D: -
size: once
V: TRBV7-9
DNA: TGTGCCAGCAGCTTAAGTCCCCTAGGGGTCAGGAATGAGCAGTTCTTC
CDR3: CASSLSPLGVRNEQFF

J: TRBJ2-3
D: -
size: -
V: TRBV20-1
DNA: TGCAGTGCGAGCGCAGATACGCAGTATTTT
CDR3: CSASADTQYF

J: TRBJ2-7
D: TRBD1
size: -
V: TRBV7-9
DNA: TGTGCCAGCAGCTCAAACCCGGGACAGGGACCCTACGAGCAGTACTTC
CDR3: CASSSNPGQGPYEQYF

J: TRBJ2-1
D: TRBD2
size: -
V: TRBV27
DNA: TGTGCCAGCAGGGCGGGACTAGCGGGAGGGCCTGGGCAGTTCTTC
CDR3: CASRAGLAGGPGQFF

J: TRBJ1-3
D: TRBD1
size: -
V: TRBV4-1
DNA: TGCGCCAGCAGCCAAGATAGACAGGGTACTGGAAACACCATATATTTT
CDR3: CASSQDRQGTGNTIYF

J: TRBJ1-1
D: -
size: -
V: TRBV12-2
DNA: TGTGCAAGCCCTGGGCAGGGGGCCACTGAAGCTTTCTTT
CDR3: CASPGQGATEAFF

J: TRBJ1-3
D: -
size: once
V: TRBV6-1
DNA: TGTGCCAGCAGTGTTACCTGGAGGGGAAACACCATATATTTT
CDR3: CASSVTWRGNTIYF

J: TRBJ1-4
D: TRBD1
size: once
V: TRBV11-2
DNA: TGTGCCAGCAGCTCCTTGACAGGGACCGTTGAAAAACTGTTTTTT
CDR3: CASSSLTGTVEKLFF

J: TRBJ1-5
D: -
size: -
V: TRBV27
DNA: TGTGCCAGCAGTTTCACAGTACAGGGAGATCAGCCCCAGCATTTT
CDR3: CASSFTVQGDQPQHF

J: TRBJ1-1
D: -
size: few
V: TRBV6-5
DNA: TGTGCCAGCAGTTACTCTTCCAGGGCGACTGAAGCTTTCTTT
CDR3: CASSYSSRATEAFF

J: TRBJ2-1
D: TRBD2
size: -
V: TRBV5-1
DNA: TGCGCCAGCAGCTTGTACCGGGGGGGGGACAATGAGCAGTTCTTC
CDR3: CASSLYRGGDNEQFF

J: TRBJ1-3
D: TRBD1
size: once
V: TRBV7-9
DNA: TGTGCCAGCAGCTTCAGCGGGGCAGGGGGCTTTGGAAACACCATATATTTT
CDR3: CASSFSGAGGFGNTIYF

J: TRBJ2-7
D: -
size: -
V: TRBV28
DNA: TGTGCCAGCAGTTTAGGCAGTTACGAGCAGTACTTC
CDR3: CASSLGSYEQYF

J: TRBJ2-3
D: -
size: -
V: TRBV5-3
DNA: TGTGCCAGAAGCCCGGCCCCGGATGGGAGTACAGATACGCAGTATTTT
CDR3: CARSPAPDGSTDTQYF

J: TRBJ1-2
D: TRBD1
size: -
V: TRBV5-6
DNA: TGTGCCAGCAGCTTCGGACAGGGAGTAGATTACTATGGCTACACCTTC
CDR3: CASSFGQGVDYYGYTF

J: TRBJ1-1
D: -
size: few
V: TRBV7-9
DNA: TGTGCCAGCAGCTTACCCGAAAGAGGCACTGAAGCTTTCTTT
CDR3: CASSLPERGTEAFF

J: TRBJ2-1
D: -
size: -
V: TRBV5-6
DNA: TGTGCCAGCAGCTTCTCTCCAGGGAACAATGAGCAGTTCTTC
CDR3: CASSFSPGNNEQFF

J: TRBJ2-3
D: TRBD1
size: -
V: TRBV7-3
DNA: TGTGCCAGCAGCCTCCTCCCGGGACAGGGGACAGTTACGCAGTATTTT
CDR3: CASSLLPGQGTVTQYF

J: TRBJ1-4
D: -
size: -
V: TRBV6-5
DNA: TGTGCCAGCAGTTACAGCGGAGTCAATGAAAAACTGTTTTTT
CDR3: CASSYSGVNEKLFF

J: TRBJ2-2
D: TRBD1
size: few
V: TRBV7-9
DNA: TGTGCCAGCAGCTTCATGGACAGGACCAACACCGGGGAGCTGTTTTTT
CDR3: CASSFMDRTNTGELFF

J: TRBJ2-7
D: -
size: -
V: TRBV7-9
DNA: TGTGCCAGCAGCCAGGGGTCCCCCTACGAGCAGTACTTC
CDR3: CASSQGSPYEQYF

J: TRBJ1-4
D: -
size: few
V: TRBV5-6
DNA: TGTGCCAGCAGCGGGAGGGTGATAAATGAAAAACTGTTTTTT
CDR3: CASSGRVINEKLFF

J: TRBJ2-1
D: TRBD2
size: -
V: TRBV13
DNA: TGTGCCAGCAGCCTCGCGGGGGACCCTTACAATGAGCAGTTCTTC
CDR3: CASSLAGDPYNEQFF

J: TRBJ1-3
D: -
size: -
V: TRBV5-6
DNA: TGTGCCAGCAGCCGTCCAGGGGCCCTCTCTGGAAACACCATATATTTT
CDR3: CASSRPGALSGNTIYF

J: TRBJ2-7
D: TRBD1
size: once
V: TRBV27
DNA: TGTGCCATCATGCGGGCAGGGACAGGGGGCAAGGAGCAGTACTTC
CDR3: CAIMRAGTGGKEQYF

J: TRBJ2-7
D: -
size: -
V: TRBV5-4
DNA: TGTGCCAGCAGCTTGGTAGGGGGGGCCTACGAGCAGTACTTC
CDR3: CASSLVGGAYEQYF

J: TRBJ1-2
D: -
size: -
V: TRBV2
DNA: TGTGCCAGCAGTGGGACAGTCGATGGCTACACCTTC
CDR3: CASSGTVDGYTF

J: TRBJ2-2
D: -
size: -
V: TRBV6-1
DNA: TGTGCCAGCAGCCGGGAGGGGGCGATCACCGGGGAGCTGTTTTTT
CDR3: CASSREGAITGELFF

J: TRBJ2-3
D: TRBD2
size: -
V: TRBV15
DNA: TGTGCCACCAGCAGCGGCGGGAGGGCCACAGATACGCAGTATTTT
CDR3: CATSSGGRATDTQYF

J: TRBJ2-3
D: -
size: -
V: TRBV5-1
DNA: TGCGCCAGCAGCTTGGTCGGACAAGGCACAGATACGCAGTATTTT
CDR3: CASSLVGQGTDTQYF

J: TRBJ2-7
D: -
size: few
V: TRBV4-1
DNA: TGCGCCAGCAGCCAAGATTGGCAGGGGAGCTCCTACGAGCAGTACTTC
CDR3: CASSQDWQGSSYEQYF

J: TRBJ2-3
D: -
size: -
V: TRBV18
DNA: TGTGCCAGCTCCACAAGTCAATCAGATACGCAGTATTTT
CDR3: CASSTSQSDTQYF

J: TRBJ2-1
D: TRBD2
size: -
V: TRBV9
DNA: TGTGCCAGCAGCGTAGGGGGACTAGCGACGAGCTCCTACAATGAGCAGTTCTTC
CDR3: CASSVGGLATSSYNEQFF

J: TRBJ2-7
D: TRBD1
size: -
V: TRBV7-9
DNA: TGTGCCAGCAGCTCGCCAGGACAGGGAGCCTACGAGCAGTACTTC
CDR3: CASSSPGQGAYEQYF

J: TRBJ1-3
D: -
size: -
V: TRBV18
DNA: TGTGCCGGCTCACCCCTAACCAATCTCGCGGGCACGAGAAACACCATATATTTT
CDR3: CAGSPLTNLAGTRNTIYF

J: TRBJ2-2
D: -
size: -
V: TRBV6-5
DNA: TGTGCCAGCAGTTACTTCCGCGGAGTAAACGCCGGGGAGCTGTTTTTT
CDR3: CASSYFRGVNAGELFF

J: TRBJ2-7
D: -
size: -
V: TRBV7-8
DNA: TGTGCCAGCAGCTTAATTGGGCGGGACGATTCCTACGAGCAGTACTTC
CDR3: CASSLIGRDDSYEQYF

J: TRBJ2-7
D: TRBD2
size: -
V: TRBV6-1
DNA: TGTGCCAGCAAACTAGCGGGAGGGGCGGACGAGCAGTACTTC
CDR3: CASKLAGGADEQYF

J: TRBJ2-1
D: TRBD1
size: once
V: TRBV19
DNA: TGTGCCAGTAGTATTAAGGGACAGCCCTACAATGAGCAGTTCTTC
CDR3: CASSIKGQPYNEQFF